The sequence of this T cell receptor (beta chain) was determined in a study of T cells in localized non-small cell lung cancer. Whole-study findings and limits: T cell clonality was highest in uninvolved adjacent lung, above tumor. An association was observed between higher blood T cell density and longer overall survival.

About this clone: Its antigen is still unknown.

V was shortened by 1 base and J by 6 bases, with 19 bases between the two germline ends. CDR1 is SGHDN and CDR2 is FVKESK in the germline V gene. This CDR3 region has 17 residues. Clones were sequenced by immunoSEQ multiplex PCR, and TCRdb holds only the in-frame ones, with some missing. The sample lists some 41,000 clones, about 83% seen once, with around 7.9% in the top ten. The sample here was PBMCs, taken before any cancer treatment. The V call is TRBV14, the J call TRBJ2-4; the D gene is possibly TRBD2 (5 bases). This sequence originates from a man aged 35-69 years with stage II lung adenocarcinoma. The DNA of the CDR3 is TGTGCCAGCAGCCAAGGTGGCCTTAAGGGAGAGAGAAACATTCAGTACTTC. It encodes CASSQGGLKGERNIQYF.